These 8 T cell receptor beta chains share one sample of origin, sequenced in a study of blood T cell repertoires in COVID-19. Only in-frame clones appear in the TCRdb table, and some are missing; sequencing was by immunoSEQ multiplex PCR. The sample shows 40,000 or so clones, about 85% of them seen only once. The sequenced sample consisted of peripheral blood. These receptors originate from a man aged 55 to 69 with COVID-19, enrolled during active disease.

This rearrangement joins TRBV7-9 to TRBJ2-7; D ambiguous. The germline gives CDR1 SEHNR, CDR2 FQNEAQ (reference sequence). The CDR3 length is 12 residues. The ends were cut back, 5 bases at V and 1 base at J, with 6 bases in the middle. CDR3 amino acids: CASSDTSYEQYF. DNA for the CDR3: TGTGCCAGCAGCGACACATCCTACGAGCAGTACTTC. Drawing the rest from reference TRBV7-9 and TRBJ2-7, the complete variable domain is DTGVSQNPRHKITKRGQNVTFRCDPISEHNRLYWYRQTLGQGPEFLTYFQNEAQLEKSRLLSDRFSAERPKGSFSTLEIQRTEQGDSAMYLCASSDTSYEQYFGPGTRLTVT.

This chain joins TRBV24-1 and TRBJ1-5; the match to TRBD1 covers 7 bases. Losses at the gene ends were 4 bases for V and 6 bases for J; bases not matched to a gene: 5. CDR1 is KGHDR and CDR2 is SFDVKD in the germline V gene. This CDR3 is 14 amino acids long. In DNA, the CDR3 is TGTGCCACCAGTGAGCCAGGGACAGCTCAGCCCCAGCATTTT. It translates to CATSEPGTAQPQHF.

This rearrangement joins TRBV5-1 to TRBJ1-2, with TRBD1 matching over 8 bases. The CDR3 sequence is 15 residues long. Germline values: CDR1 SGHRS, CDR2 YFSETQ. Germline trimming cut 4 bases from V and 5 bases from J; bases unmatched to any gene: 10. CDR3 coding DNA: TGCGCCAGCAGCGTAGGACAGGGCCGGGGGTATGGCTACACCTTC. Protein sequence: CASSVGQGRGYGYTF. Full variable domain (rest looked up from reference TRBV5-1 and TRBJ1-2): KAGVTQTPRYLIKTRGQQVTLSCSPISGHRSVSWYQQTPGQGLQFLFEYFSETQRNKGNFPGRFSGRQFSNSRSEMNVSTLELGDSALYLCASSVGQGRGYGYTFGSGTRLTVV.

The CDR3 region is CASSHGQRGEQYF. CDR3 bases: TGCGCCAGCAGCCATGGACAGAGGGGCGAGCAGTACTTC. V gene TRBV4-3 combines with J gene TRBJ2-7, with D possibly matching TRBD1 (6 bases). Trimming cost V 3 bases and J 6 bases, with 12 bases left between them. From germline, CDR1 is LGHNA and CDR2 YSLEER. This CDR3 comprises 13 residues.

The chain has TRBV14 and TRBJ1-2; D may be TRBD1 (5 bases). Trimming left V 4 bases short and J 4 bases short, with 16 bases between. Per the germline V gene, CDR1 is SGHDN and CDR2 is FVKESK. The length of the CDR3 is 15 residues. CDR3 in amino acids: CASSPGASVGYGYTF. CDR3 DNA sequence: TGTGCCAGCAGCCCTGGGGCCTCGGTGGGCTATGGCTACACCTTC.

This clone was detected once. The chain carries TRBV3-1 (or the pseudogene TRBV3-2) and TRBJ2-7, with a weak D call TRBD2 (6 bases). Germline-derived CDR1 and CDR2 are LGHDT and YNNKEL (reference sequence). Trimming cost V 1 base and J 6 bases, with 7 bases left between them. The CDR3 consists of 12 residues. The CDR3 protein is CASSQAGGEQYF. The DNA of the CDR3 is TGTGCCAGCAGCCAAGCCGGGGGCGAGCAGTACTTC.

The gene calls are TRBV9 and TRBJ2-3; 9 bases map to TRBD1. CDR1 is SGDLS, CDR2 YYNGEE, per germline. V gave up 1 base and J gave up 5 bases; unmatched junction bases: 8. This CDR3 spans 16 amino acids. CDR3 sequence (DNA): TGTGCCAGCAGCGTAACTCGCACAGGGGGCTTAGATACGCAGTATTTT. This gives the protein CASSVTRTGGLDTQYF.

This chain joins TRBV23-1 and TRBJ2-3; weak D call: TRBD2 (5 bases). TRBV23-1 is marked as an open reading frame, function uncertain. Trimming pared 0 bases from V and 5 bases from J, leaving 21 bases between. The CDR3 consists of 18 residues. CDR3 amino acids: CASSQSRSVQVRGDTQYF. CDR3 DNA: TGCGCCAGCAGTCAATCGCGGTCGGTCCAGGTTCGGGGAGATACGCAGTATTTT.